Each of the 28 T cell receptor beta chains below was sequenced from the same sample in a study of T cells in Graves' hyperthyroidism and ophthalmopathy. Amplified regions were TCR beta CDR3 sequences from RNA transcripts. First-round RT-PCR targeting the TCR CDR3 was performed with the HTBI primer set. MiXCR, applied by TCRdb to the multiplex PCR reads, yields one record per CDR3 protein. The sample contains some 770,000 distinct CDR3 sequences, 15% to 20% of which appear only once. Sequences were obtained from blood. These receptor sequences come from a man younger than 35 with Graves' hyperthyroidism.

This clonotype came up many times. This rearrangement joins TRBV10-3 to TRBJ2-2; D is undetermined. The CDR3 runs 13 residues. The V and J ends lost 8 bases and 1 base respectively, with 8 bases between them. CDR1 ENHRY and CDR2 SYGVKD come from the germline V gene. CDR3 sequence (DNA): TGTGCCATCGGCTATTTGAACACCGGGGAGCTGTTTTTT. As protein: CAIGYLNTGELFF.

V and J are TRBV18 and TRBJ2-1; D tentatively reads TRBD1 or TRBD2 (6 bases each). V dropped 5 bases and J dropped 5 bases, with 13 bases sitting between them. Germline-derived CDR1 and CDR2 are KGHSH and LQKENI. The CDR3 is 14 amino acids. The CDR3, as DNA: TGTGCCAGCTCAATAGGGGGGCGGAACAATGAGCAGTTCTTC. As protein: CASSIGGRNNEQFF.

This clonotype was recorded many times. The chain recombines TRBV11-3 with TRBJ2-2; D is uncertain. Trimming left V 0 bases short and J 5 bases short, with 7 bases between. Germline V lookup: CDR1 SGHNT, CDR2 YENEEA. This CDR3 is 14 amino acids long. CDR3 sequence reads: CASSLEEFTGELFF. The CDR3 DNA is TGTGCCAGCAGCTTAGAAGAATTTACCGGGGAGCTGTTTTTT.

The V gene is TRBV4-3, the J gene TRBJ1-4, with D hard to call. V dropped 1 base and J dropped 3 bases, with 6 bases sitting between them. The CDR3 has 14 residues. CDR1 and CDR2 from the germline V gene are LGHNA and YSLEER. The CDR3 is CASSQGDPNEKLFF. CDR3 nucleotide sequence: TGCGCCAGCAGCCAAGGGGATCCTAATGAAAAACTGTTTTTT.

The CDR3 bases are TGCGCCAGCAGCCAACCTTACGGAGAGACCCAGTACTTC. This codes for CASSQPYGETQYF. The chain combines TRBV4-1 with TRBJ2-5; D gene ambiguous. The CDR3 consists of 13 residues. Germline lookup yields CDR1 MGHRA and CDR2 YSYEKL. V was shortened by 2 bases and J by 4 bases, with 8 bases between the two germline ends.

V gene TRBV6-1 combines with J gene TRBJ1-5; weak D call: TRBD1 (5 bases). CDR1 is MNHNS, CDR2 SASEGT, per germline. The CDR3 contains 14 residues. The germline V and J ends were trimmed by 3 bases and 4 bases, with 10 bases remaining between them. The CDR3 nucleotides are TGTGCCAGCAGTGACTACAGGCGTAATCAGCCCCAGCATTTT. Translating gives CASSDYRRNQPQHF.

This clonotype has more than one count but fewer than ten. This chain uses TRBV6-1 with TRBJ1-1; weak D call: TRBD1 (5 bases). Germline V gene data show CDR1 as MNHNS and CDR2 as SASEGT. Trimming pared 5 bases from V and 5 bases from J, leaving 18 bases between. The CDR3 loop spans 15 amino acids. In DNA, the CDR3 is TGTGCCAGCAGTCCGACTCAGGGAATGGTTACTGAAGCTTTCTTT. Its protein product is CASSPTQGMVTEAFF.

CDR3 in amino acids: CASSRPSIPDTQYF. The CDR3 DNA follows: TGTGCCAGCAGCCGCCCTAGTATCCCAGATACGCAGTATTTT. The rearrangement links TRBV7-8 to TRBJ2-3, with D hard to call. The germline CDR1 and CDR2 sequences are SGHVS and FQNEAQ. The CDR3 is 14 residues long. Trimming took off 5 bases at V and 4 bases at J, with 13 bases between the two ends. Together with reference TRBV7-8 and TRBJ2-3, the CDR3 gives the full variable domain: GAGVSQSPRYKVAKRGQDVALRCDPISGHVSLFWYQQALGQGPEFLTYFQNEAQLDKSGLPSDRFFAERPEGSVSTLKIQRTQQEDSAVYLCASSRPSIPDTQYFGPGTRLTVL.

Worth noting for this clonotype: It may be a read error: a sequence one base away is much more abundant. No conserved phenylalanine or tryptophan is present at the end of the CDR3, so a read error is the likely explanation. V usage is TRBV7-3 and J usage is TRBJ2-1; D may match TRBD1 or TRBD2 (5 bases each). The CDR3 spans 15 residues. V shed 3 bases and J shed 8 bases, with 17 bases lying between them. Germline lookup yields CDR1 SGHTA and CDR2 FQGTGA. CDR3 protein: CASSFQPGPLHEQFL. The CDR3 bases are TGTGCCAGCAGCTTTCAACCGGGACCCCTACATGAGCAGTTCCTC.

This clonotype appeared many times. The chain carries TRBV28 and TRBJ2-1; D may correspond to TRBD1 or TRBD2 (5 bases each). Per the germline V gene, CDR1 is MDHEN and CDR2 is SYDVKM. V dropped 6 bases and J dropped 2 bases, with 14 bases sitting between them. The CDR3 extends over 15 amino acids. CDR3 region: CASSLRGATYNEQFF. The CDR3 DNA sequence: TGTGCCAGCAGCCTAAGGGGAGCGACCTACAATGAGCAGTTCTTC. Filled out from reference TRBV28 and TRBJ2-1, the complete variable domain reads DVKVTQSSRYLVKRTGEKVFLECVQDMDHENMFWYRQDPGLGLRLIYFSYDVKMKEKGDIPEGYSVSREKKERFSLILESASTNQTSMYLCASSLRGATYNEQFFGPGTRLTVL.

This clonotype was detected ten times or more. V usage is TRBV12-5 and J usage is TRBJ2-7, with a possible D match to TRBD2 (5 bases). V dropped 11 bases and J dropped 5 bases, with 10 bases sitting between them. There are 10 residues in the CDR3. Looked up from germline, CDR1 is LGHNT and CDR2 is FRNRAP. The CDR3 coding sequence is TGTGCTGTGCTGGGAGACGAGCAGTACTTC. It encodes CAVLGDEQYF.

The V and J genes are TRBV4-2 and TRBJ1-1; D is undetermined. V was clipped by 0 bases and J by 5 bases, with 10 bases between them. This CDR3 is 14 amino acids long. Germline V gene lookup returns CDR1 LGHNA and CDR2 YNFKEQ. The CDR3 is CASSQEGMGTEAFF. The CDR3 nucleotides are TGTGCCAGCAGCCAAGAGGGGATGGGGACTGAAGCTTTCTTT.

This clonotype was found many times. The V gene is TRBV7-8, the J gene TRBJ2-1; TRBD2 agrees at 7 bases. V was clipped by 7 bases and J by 4 bases; unmatched bases: 7. The CDR3 spans 14 residues. Germline CDR1 SGHVS, CDR2 FQNEAQ. CDR3 in amino acids: CASTGTTLYNEQFF. The DNA of the CDR3 is TGTGCCAGCACCGGGACTACCCTATACAATGAGCAGTTCTTC.

This clonotype was counted ten times or more. V and J are TRBV3-1 and TRBJ2-1, with D possibly TRBD2 on 6 matching bases. Trimming cost V 3 bases and J 7 bases, with 10 bases left between them. There are 13 residues in the CDR3. The V gene's germline CDR1 is LGHDT and CDR2 YNNKEL (reference sequence). The DNA of the CDR3 is TGTGCCAGCAGCCAGGAGGAGGGGAATGAGCAGTTCTTC. This encodes CASSQEEGNEQFF.

This clonotype has only a few counts. The rearrangement links TRBV20-1 to TRBJ2-7; 10 bases agree with TRBD2. In germline, CDR1 is DFQATT, CDR2 SNEGSKA (reference sequence). The CDR3 is 17 residues long. The V and J ends lost 0 bases and 0 bases, in that order; junction bases with no gene match: 8. The chain's CDR3 is CSARDGLAGVPSYEQYF. The DNA of the CDR3 is TGCAGTGCTAGAGATGGTCTAGCGGGAGTCCCCTCCTACGAGCAGTACTTC.

The chain employs TRBV24-1 and TRBJ2-5; 10 bases map to TRBD1. Germline lookup yields CDR1 KGHDR and CDR2 SFDVKD. V trimming: 5 bases; J trimming: 4 bases; junction bases outside the gene matches: 3. The CDR3 runs 14 residues. The CDR3 DNA reads as TGTGCCACCAGTGTGACAGGGGGCCCAGAGACCCAGTACTTC. Translation gives CATSVTGGPETQYF.

The CDR3 region has the DNA TGTGCCAGCAGCCCGACTAGTCGTGAGCAGTTCTTC. This translates into CASSPTSREQFF. V and J are TRBV3-1 and TRBJ2-1; weak D call: TRBD2 (6 bases). From germline, CDR1 is LGHDT and CDR2 YNNKEL (reference sequence). The V and J ends lost 4 bases and 9 bases respectively, with 10 bases between them. This CDR3 region has 12 residues.

This clonotype was counted at least ten times. The CDR3 bases are TGTGCCAGCAGTTTAACCCCACCAGTGGGCTACACCTTC. Translation: CASSLTPPVGYTF. The V and J genes are TRBV28 and TRBJ1-2, with D hard to call. This CDR3 is 13 amino acids long. Germline V gene sequence: CDR1 MDHEN, CDR2 SYDVKM. Trimming left V 2 bases short and J 8 bases short, with 12 bases between.

This clonotype was counted at least ten times. This rearrangement joins TRBV12-3 or TRBV12-4 to TRBJ2-7, with TRBD2 identical over 11 bases. CDR3 length equals 15 residues. After removal of 3 bases from V and 2 bases from J, the junction contained 3 bases not matched to a gene. CDR3 DNA: TGTGCCAGCAGTTTTGGGGGACTAGCGGCCTACGAGCAGTACTTC. It translates to CASSFGGLAAYEQYF.

The chain is built from TRBV7-8 and TRBJ2-2; D gene ambiguous. With 5 bases removed from V and 2 bases from J, the gap between germline ends came to 9 bases. This CDR3 is 14 amino acids long. CDR1 and CDR2 from the germline V gene are SGHVS and FQNEAQ. For the CDR3, the DNA is TGTGCCAGCAGCCGAAGACCAAACACCGGGGAGCTGTTTTTT. Its protein product is CASSRRPNTGELFF.

This clonotype was counted only a few times. V usage is TRBV12-3 or TRBV12-4 and J usage is TRBJ1-4; 8 nucleotides agree with TRBD1. The CDR3 loop spans 15 amino acids. Losses at the gene ends were 6 bases for V and 8 bases for J; bases not matched to a gene: 11. The CDR3 DNA reads as TGTGCCAGCAGCTTGAACAGGGGGGAATTCGAAAAACTGTTTTTT. Translated: CASSLNRGEFEKLFF.

This clonotype was observed a few times. The chain is built from TRBV6-2 or TRBV6-3 and TRBJ2-1; the D call may be TRBD1 or TRBD2 (5 bases each). CDR1 MNHEY and CDR2 SVGEGT come from the germline V gene. The V and J ends lost 6 bases and 0 bases respectively, with 12 bases between them. The CDR3 runs to 15 residues. Here the CDR3 DNA reads TGTGCCAGCAGGAGGGGTACGGGCTCCTACAATGAGCAGTTCTTC. It is translated as CASRRGTGSYNEQFF.

This clonotype came up many times. The chain joins TRBV12-3 or TRBV12-4 to TRBJ2-1; D remains ambiguous. Trimming cost V 6 bases and J 6 bases, with 12 bases left between them. The CDR3 length is 13 residues. CDR3 bases: TGTGCCAGCAGCCCCCCTTTGGCCAATGAGCAGTTCTTC. It specifies CASSPPLANEQFF.

The rearrangement joins TRBV4-1 to TRBJ2-7; no definite D call. The CDR3 length is 17 residues. Trimming cost V 0 bases and J 0 bases, with 15 bases left between them. Per the germline V gene, CDR1 is MGHRA and CDR2 is YSYEKL. The DNA for the CDR3 is TGCGCCAGCAGCCAAGAATCGAGACGGACCAGCTCCTACGAGCAGTACTTC. Translating gives CASSQESRRTSSYEQYF.

This clonotype was recorded many times. V and J are TRBV12-5 and TRBJ2-7; 7 bases fit TRBD1. The germline CDR1 and CDR2 sequences are LGHNT and FRNRAP. The CDR3 covers 15 residues. Trimming took 1 base from V and 2 from J; bases not matched to a gene: 5. CDR3 sequence (DNA): TGTGCTAGTGGTTTGGACACCGGGACAGCCTACGAGCAGTACTTC. This translates into CASGLDTGTAYEQYF.

This clonotype showed up just a few times. The chain carries TRBV15 and TRBJ2-1, with D uncertain. Germline lookup yields CDR1 LNHNV and CDR2 YYDKDF (reference sequence). The CDR3 is 12 residues long. Trimming pared 4 bases from V and 6 bases from J, leaving 7 bases between. The CDR3 loop is CATSTKTNEQFF. The DNA of the CDR3 is TGTGCCACCAGCACCAAGACCAATGAGCAGTTCTTC.

This clonotype was counted a few times. J is TRBJ2-2 and V is TRBV7-9, with D possibly matching TRBD1 (5 bases). Germline CDR1 SEHNR, CDR2 FQNEAQ (reference sequence). The CDR3 extends over 17 amino acids. Between the trimmed V and J ends, which lost 8 bases and 0 bases, there was a span of 19 bases. The CDR3 protein is CASRLGELFANTGELFF. The CDR3 DNA sequence: TGTGCCAGCCGGCTAGGGGAACTCTTCGCGAACACCGGGGAGCTGTTTTTT.

Many counts were recorded for this clonotype. The chain has TRBV11-2 and TRBJ2-3; tentative D call: TRBD2 (6 bases). The V gene's germline CDR1 is SGHAT and CDR2 FQNNGV. The CDR3 loop spans 15 amino acids. V gave up 4 bases and J gave up 4 bases, with 15 bases separating them. CDR3 loop: CASSSLADRADTQYF. CDR3 nucleotides: TGTGCCAGCAGCTCTTTAGCGGACCGCGCAGATACGCAGTATTTT.